This TCR beta chain originates from a study of OX40 agonist ivuxolimab in advanced cancers. CDR1 and CDR2 from the germline V gene are SGHAT and FQNNGV. The CDR3 length is 15 residues. J was trimmed by 6 bases and V by 1 base; bases with no gene match: 6. Details on this clone: Its cognate antigen is unknown.

Findings and limits, study-wide: More expanded clones were seen, on average, in CD8+ T cells than in CD4+.

Generated by immunoSEQ multiplex PCR, the TCRdb table keeps only in-frame clones and is missing some. The sample carries 50,000 or so clones, roughly nine tenths recorded once. The chain employs TRBV11-2 and TRBJ1-5; 7 bases line up with TRBD1. The starting material was CD4+ or CD8+ T cells sorted from blood, obtained in a trial of the OX40 agonist ivuxolimab. This receptor was taken from an adult with an advanced solid tumor such as melanoma, head and neck, liver or kidney cancer. The CDR3: CASSLGTGWGQPQHF. The CDR3 coding sequence is TGTGCCAGCAGCTTAGGGACAGGCTGGGGTCAGCCCCAGCATTTT.